The 26 T cell receptor beta chains below were found in one sample sequenced in a study of Graves' ophthalmopathy and Graves' hyperthyroidism. Amplification of the TCR beta CDR3 regions used RNA transcripts (as template). Scientists carried out first-round RT-PCR using HTBI primers and then a second-round multiplex PCR. TCRdb re-analysed the multiplex PCR reads in MiXCR, keeping a single row per CDR3 protein. Of approximately 41,000 distinct CDR3 sequences in the sample, over 40% were seen once. Material for sequencing was peripheral blood. The receptor set was obtained from an adult man with Graves' ophthalmopathy.

This clonotype is medium-sized (0.01 to 0.1%) by share. The rearrangement uses TRBV7-2 and TRBJ2-1, with unresolved D. CDR3 length equals 11 residues. V lost 5 bases and J 10 bases, leaving 9 bases between the germline ends. Germline values: CDR1 SGHTA, CDR2 FQGNSA. The CDR3, as DNA: TGTGCCAGCAGCCAAGGGTACGAGCAGTTCTTC. This encodes CASSQGYEQFF.

This chain links TRBV19 with TRBJ1-3; D remains ambiguous. V dropped 3 bases and J dropped 2 bases, with 14 bases sitting between them. Looked up from germline, CDR1 is LNHDA and CDR2 is SQIVND (reference sequence). This CDR3 region has 16 residues. Here the CDR3 DNA reads TGTGCCAGTAGTATCCACCCGGCAGAGACTGGAAACACCATATATTTT. Its translation: CASSIHPAETGNTIYF.

This sequence joins TRBV19 and TRBJ1-6, with a tentative D call TRBD1 (6 bases). The V and J ends lost 7 bases and 7 bases respectively, with 14 bases between them. CDR1 is LNHDA, CDR2 SQIVND, per germline (reference sequence). This CDR3 region has 14 residues. The CDR3, as DNA: TGTGCCAGTAAAGCCCGGGGGCCGAATTCACCCCTCCACTTT. Residues: CASKARGPNSPLHF.

Ten or more counts support this clonotype. The CDR3 loop is CASSHLTSTDTQYF. The CDR3, as DNA: TGTGCCAGCAGCCACCTGACTAGCACAGATACGCAGTATTTT. The chain combines TRBV6-2 or TRBV6-3 with TRBJ2-3; D gene uncertain. Germline CDR1 is MNHEY and CDR2 is SVGEGT. Trimming removed 6 bases at V and 0 bases at J, with 10 bases between. CDR3 size: 14 residues.

This clonotype occurred many times. The rearrangement uses TRBV28 and TRBJ2-7, with 7 bases matching TRBD1. V gave up 6 bases and J gave up 3 bases; unmatched junction bases: 17. The V gene's germline CDR1 is MDHEN and CDR2 SYDVKM. This CDR3 region has 17 residues. CDR3 sequence: CASSSHGETGSVYEQYV. In DNA form, the CDR3 reads TGTGCCAGCAGCTCCCACGGGGAGACAGGGTCAGTCTACGAGCAGTACGTC.

In regard to this clonotype: One end of the junction is discordant with germline, which a read error may explain. This chain joins TRBV6-6 and TRBJ1-5, with D possibly matching TRBD1 (5 bases). The germline V gene encodes CDR1 MNHNY and CDR2 SVGAGI (reference sequence). This CDR3 has 16 amino acids. The CDR3 loop is CATRDREGPYNEPQHF. The CDR3 DNA reads TGTGCCACAAGGGACCGGGAGGGGCCCTACAATGAGCCCCAGCATTTT.

In this sample, this clonotype turned up many times. The rearrangement joins TRBV20-1 to TRBJ1-5, with D tentatively TRBD1 (6 bases). V lost 0 bases and J 4 bases, leaving 16 bases between the germline ends. The CDR3 loop spans 16 amino acids. Germline CDR1 reads DFQATT; CDR2 reads SNEGSKA (reference sequence). CDR3 coding DNA: TGCAGTGCTAGAGAGGTGGCAGGGAGGGGGAATCAGCCCCAGCATTTT. Translated: CSAREVAGRGNQPQHF.

This clonotype has a count of ten or more. The chain uses TRBV6-5 and TRBJ2-2, with D possibly matching TRBD1 (6 bases). Germline-derived CDR1 and CDR2 are MNHEY and SVGAGI. Trimming took off 7 bases at V and 5 bases at J, with 17 bases between the two ends. CDR3 length equals 15 residues. The CDR3 DNA is TGTGCCAGCATAAAGGGGCAGGGGAGAACCGGGGAGCTGTTTTTT. The encoded protein is CASIKGQGRTGELFF.

The chain has TRBV7-2 and TRBJ2-1; 7 bases line up with TRBD2. Looked up from germline, CDR1 is SGHTA and CDR2 is FQGNSA. This CDR3 spans 15 amino acids. The J segment lost 7 bases and the V segment lost 6 bases, leaving 12 bases of the junction unmatched. The CDR3 loop is CASSTPQRGSNEQFF. Written as DNA, the CDR3 is TGTGCCAGCAGTACACCCCAGCGGGGTAGTAATGAGCAGTTCTTC.

Details on this clonotype: At one of its ends the junction is not consistent with the germline gene, which may arise from a read error. The CDR3 DNA reads as TGTGCCAGCAGTTTATGGCCATCAACTAGTGAAAAACTGTTTTTT. Translating gives CASSLWPSTSEKLFF. This chain connects TRBV19 to TRBJ1-4; D unclear. Germline-derived CDR1 and CDR2 are LNHDA and SQIVND (reference sequence). This CDR3 is 15 amino acids long.

As concerns this clonotype: It may be a read error: a sequence one base away is much more abundant. This chain links TRBV24-1 with TRBJ2-3; a possible D gene is TRBD2 (6 bases). This CDR3 spans 17 amino acids. The germline gives CDR1 KGHDR, CDR2 SFDVKD. The CDR3 DNA is TGTGCCAACAGTTTGGTCGGGAGTCTACCTAGCACAGATACGCAGTATTTT. The encoded protein is CANSLVGSLPSTDTQYF.

This clonotype was counted many times. The gene calls are TRBV20-1 and TRBJ2-7; TRBD2 agrees at 7 bases. CDR1 is DFQATT and CDR2 is SNEGSKA in the germline V gene (reference sequence). CDR3 size: 15 residues. The ends lost 0 bases at V and 1 base at J; junction bases unmatched: 6. The CDR3 protein is CSARDPLAASYEQYF. The CDR3 bases are TGCAGTGCTAGAGATCCGCTAGCGGCATCCTACGAGCAGTACTTC.

The chain combines TRBV20-1 with TRBJ1-1, with D unresolved. V lost 2 bases and J 3 bases, leaving 7 bases between the germline ends. From germline, CDR1 is DFQATT and CDR2 SNEGSKA (reference sequence). This CDR3 has 12 amino acids. CDR3 DNA: TGCAGTGCTAGACGCCGTGACACTGAAGCTTTCTTT. Translating it yields CSARRRDTEAFF.

For this clonotype: An end of the junction does not agree with germline; a read error may underlie this. CDR3 in DNA: TGCTGTGCGAGTAACGGGAACACAGATACGCAGTATTTT. It yields the protein CCASNGNTDTQYF. V usage is TRBV20-1 and J usage is TRBJ2-3; tentatively, D is TRBD2 (5 bases). Germline lookup yields CDR1 DFQATT and CDR2 SNEGSKA (reference sequence). The CDR3 totals 13 residues.

This clonotype was recorded at least ten times. The rearrangement links TRBV5-1 to TRBJ2-7; D possibly corresponds to TRBD2 (6 bases). Looked up from germline, CDR1 is SGHRS and CDR2 is YFSETQ. Trimming stripped 3 bases from V and 2 bases from J, with 15 bases between. This CDR3 is built from 15 residues. The CDR3 DNA reads as TGCGCCAGCAGCTCCCGGTGGAGGGTTACCTACGAGCAGTACGTC. It translates to CASSSRWRVTYEQYV.

About this clonotype: This may arise from a read error, as a much more abundant clone is one base away. The J gene is TRBJ2-1, the V gene TRBV7-8; D is perhaps TRBD1 (5 bases). Germline CDR1 reads SGHVS; CDR2 reads FQNEAQ. The CDR3 is 14 residues long. V lost 5 bases and J lost 5, with 13 bases in between. The DNA of the CDR3 is TGTGCCAGCAGCCAAATGACAGATGACAATGAGCAGTTCTTC. Translating it yields CASSQMTDDNEQFF.

As to this clonotype: Without the conserved terminal phenylalanine or tryptophan, this CDR3 likely stems from a read error. The chain uses TRBV20-1 and TRBJ2-5, with D possibly TRBD2 on 5 matching bases. V lost 5 bases, J lost 5 bases, and 15 bases lay in between. Germline V gene data show CDR1 as DFQATT and CDR2 as SNEGSKA (reference sequence). The length of the CDR3 is 13 residues. The CDR3 coding sequence is TGCAGTGCTTCCTATACTAGGCGCGAGACCCAGTACTGC. Its protein is CSASYTRRETQYC.

The rearrangement joins TRBV20-1 to TRBJ2-5; TRBD1 matches 9 bases. V shed 3 bases and J 7 bases; nucleotides not matched to a gene: 6. The CDR3 runs to 13 residues. Germline V gives CDR1 DFQATT, CDR2 SNEGSKA (reference sequence). CDR3 sequence reads: CSASGVDRGTQYF. The CDR3 DNA reads TGCAGTGCTAGCGGAGTGGACAGGGGGACCCAGTACTTC.

The chain combines TRBV12-3 or TRBV12-4 with TRBJ2-5, with D possibly called TRBD1 or TRBD2 (6 bases each). The CDR3 length is 12 residues. V gave up 6 bases and J gave up 9 bases, with 14 bases separating them. CDR3 in DNA: TGTGCCAGCAGCCGGGGAGGACAGCCCCAGTACTTC. It codes for CASSRGGQPQYF.

This clonotype was detected ten times or more. The chain has TRBV6-1 and TRBJ2-1; TRBD1 matches 8 bases. The ends lost 6 bases at V and 7 bases at J; junction bases unmatched: 11. The CDR3 has 15 residues. Germline lookup yields CDR1 MNHNS and CDR2 SASEGT. CDR3 residues: CASRAGTGLRNEQFF. The CDR3 DNA reads as TGTGCCAGCAGGGCCGGGACAGGTCTACGGAATGAGCAGTTCTTC.

This clonotype was picked up one time. The rearrangement uses TRBV20-1 and TRBJ1-2; 7 bases agree with TRBD1. The J segment lost 2 bases and the V segment lost 6 bases, leaving 9 bases of the junction unmatched. The CDR3 extends over 14 amino acids. The germline CDR1 and CDR2 sequences are DFQATT and SNEGSKA (reference sequence). CDR3 sequence reads: CSASSWGQNYGYTF. CDR3 nucleotide sequence: TGCAGTGCCAGCAGCTGGGGACAGAACTATGGCTACACCTTC.

The chain combines TRBV2 with TRBJ1-1, with D unclear. V was trimmed by 8 bases and J by 0 bases, leaving 19 bases between them. The CDR3 contains 16 residues. CDR1 SNHLY and CDR2 FYNNEI come from the germline V gene. The CDR3 bases are TGTGCCAGCCAACCCGAGGCCAGCGGAGTGAACACTGAAGCTTTCTTT. This codes for CASQPEASGVNTEAFF.

In this sample, this clonotype turned up many times. The CDR3 here is CASSRDREETQYF. The CDR3 nucleotides are TGTGCCAGCAGCCGGGACAGGGAAGAGACCCAGTACTTC. V gene TRBV4-2 combines with J gene TRBJ2-5; 9 bases are shared with TRBD1. The trim removed 4 bases at V and 3 bases at J, leaving 0 bases unmatched. CDR1 and CDR2 (germline): LGHNA, YNFKEQ. The CDR3 has 13 residues.

A note on this clonotype: The junction does not match germline at one end; this may be a read error. The rearrangement joins TRBV18 to TRBJ2-4; TRBD2 matches 13 bases. The CDR3 covers 14 residues. Germline-derived CDR1 and CDR2 are KGHSH and LQKENI. Written as DNA, the CDR3 is TGTGCCAGCTCACCGAAACTAGCGGGAGGGCCTCGGGACTTC. Translated: CASSPKLAGGPRDF.

Comments on this clonotype: Likely a read error: the CDR3 ends without its conserved phenylalanine or tryptophan. No DNA is shown, since the ends of the CDR3 on it are uncertain; the CDR3 is the one TCRdb lists. The genes are TRBV29-1 and TRBJ2-1; the D call in the table, TRBD1, was not verified against the DNA. Germline CDR1 reads SQVTM; CDR2 reads ANQGSEA. With termini counted, the CDR3 has 17 amino acids. The CDR3 sequence is CSVVPVRGRGVGNEQTL.

This clonotype was detected only once. The gene calls are TRBV29-1 and TRBJ2-3; no firm D call. The CDR3 runs 14 residues. V was trimmed by 8 bases and J by 0 bases, leaving 15 bases between them. CDR1 is SQVTM, CDR2 ANQGSEA, per germline. The CDR3 here is CSLGGAPSTDTQYF. DNA of the CDR3: TGCAGCTTGGGCGGAGCACCTAGCACAGATACGCAGTATTTT.